This T cell receptor beta chain was recovered during a study of CD8+ T cells in alopecia areata. This clone showed up just once. What it recognizes is unknown. cDNA serving as the sequencing template came from extracted, reverse transcribed RNA. The repertoire was sequenced with immunoSEQ multiplex PCR; TCRdb's copy has only in-frame clones and lacks some. The repertoire consists of over 100,000 clones, with more than 40% occurring once and the leading ten covering 0.46%. The V segment lost 4 bases and the J segment 2 bases; nucleotides outside the gene matches: 8. This CDR3 is built from 16 residues. Germline CDR1 and CDR2: SGDLS and YYNGEE. Study-wide results and caveats: Higher clonality than in normal scalp was seen in lesional scalp, especially alopecia totalis/universalis.

The sample's treatment: oral pan-JAK inhibitor, 5-10 mg twice daily. Sequenced material: CD4+ T cells sorted from blood, taken at week 4, from a patient treated with tofacitinib. The TCR comes from a human donor with alopecia areata. The gene calls are TRBV9 and TRBJ2-2, with 7 bases identical to TRBD2. CDR3 DNA: TGTGCCAGCAGCCCGGGGGGTAGCGGAAACACCGGGGAGCTGTTTTTT. Translating it yields CASSPGGSGNTGELFF.